Below are 3 T cell receptor beta chains sequenced from a single sample in a study of shared clonotypes between healthy human individuals. Repertoires were generated with immunoSEQ multiplex PCR, while TCRdb's copy carries only in-frame clones and drops some. Here the sample spans more than 450,000 clones, about four fifths being singletons. Sequenced input: PBMCs. All receptors derive from a woman aged 40 to 50 in good health. Some clones in this sample may be carry-over from other donors' samples.

This chain links TRBV30 with TRBJ1-5; D might be TRBD1 (5 bases). V was trimmed by 8 bases and J by 5 bases, leaving 16 bases between them. The CDR3 covers 13 residues. Germline values: CDR1 GTSNPN, CDR2 SVGIG (reference sequence). The CDR3 reads CAVDQGPDQPQHF. The CDR3 bases are TGTGCCGTCGATCAGGGCCCAGATCAGCCCCAGCATTTT.

V and J are TRBV28 and TRBJ2-3; D tentatively fits TRBD1 or TRBD2 (5 bases each). This CDR3 is built from 15 residues. CDR1 and CDR2 from the germline V gene are MDHEN and SYDVKM. V dropped 5 bases and J dropped 0 bases, with 12 bases sitting between them. CDR3 loop: CASSGDPLSTDTQYF. The DNA for the CDR3 is TGTGCCAGCAGTGGGGACCCATTAAGCACAGATACGCAGTATTTT. Complete variable domain (other parts from reference TRBV28 and TRBJ2-3): DVKVTQSSRYLVKRTGEKVFLECVQDMDHENMFWYRQDPGLGLRLIYFSYDVKMKEKGDIPEGYSVSREKKERFSLILESASTNQTSMYLCASSGDPLSTDTQYFGPGTRLTVL.

V is TRBV4-2 and J is TRBJ2-4; 8 bases align to TRBD2. CDR3 size: 14 residues. J gave up 4 bases and V 3 bases, and 2 bases lay outside the gene matches. CDR1 and CDR2 from the germline V gene are LGHNA and YNFKEQ. The CDR3 DNA sequence: TGTGCCAGCAGCCATGCTAGCGGGAAAAACATTCAGTACTTC. Translating it yields CASSHASGKNIQYF.